Below, one TCR beta chain is given with its context. Sequencing used immunoSEQ multiplex PCR; TCRdb keeps in-frame clones, though not all of them. The sample consists of some 180,000 clones, approximately 80% of them appearing once. The CDR3 is made up of 14 amino acids. The sample belongs to a study of blood T cell repertoires in COVID-19. Researchers sorted participants into cohorts using their self-reported clinical history. The receptor was isolated from a man in his sixties who had been exposed to COVID-19. V usage is TRBV12-2 and J usage is TRBJ2-7; the D call of TRBD2 is as the table states it, not checked on the DNA. TRBV12-2 is a listed pseudogene. Sequenced sample: PBMCs or T cells enriched from blood (not recorded which). The CDR3 coding sequence is TGTGCAAGTCGCTTAGGGGACTGGGCCCACGAGCAGTACTTC. Its translation: CASRLGDWAHEQYF.